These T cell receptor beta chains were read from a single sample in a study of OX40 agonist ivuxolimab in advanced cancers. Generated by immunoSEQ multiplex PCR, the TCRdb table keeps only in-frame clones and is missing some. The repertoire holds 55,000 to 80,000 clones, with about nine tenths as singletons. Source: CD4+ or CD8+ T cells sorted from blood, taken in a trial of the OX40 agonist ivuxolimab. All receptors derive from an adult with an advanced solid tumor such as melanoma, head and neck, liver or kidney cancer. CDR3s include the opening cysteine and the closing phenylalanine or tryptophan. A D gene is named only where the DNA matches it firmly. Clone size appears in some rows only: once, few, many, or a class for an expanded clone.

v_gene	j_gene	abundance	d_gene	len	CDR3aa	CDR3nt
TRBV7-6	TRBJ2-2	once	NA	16	CASSLDALPNTGELFF	TGTGCCAGCAGCTTAGATGCACTTCCAAACACCGGGGAGCTGTTTTTT
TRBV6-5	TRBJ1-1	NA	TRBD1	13	CASSDRGQTEAFF	TGTGCCAGCAGCGACAGGGGACAAACTGAAGCTTTCTTT
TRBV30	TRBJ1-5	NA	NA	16	CAWNGQGSYSNQPQHF	TGTGCCTGGAATGGGCAGGGGTCTTATAGCAATCAGCCCCAGCATTTT
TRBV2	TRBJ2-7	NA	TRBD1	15	CASRSTGGGSYEQYF	TGTGCCAGCAGGTCGACAGGGGGAGGTTCCTACGAGCAGTACTTC
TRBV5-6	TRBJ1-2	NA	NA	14	CASSLEFRDYGYTF	TGTGCCAGCAGCTTGGAGTTCAGGGACTATGGCTACACCTTC
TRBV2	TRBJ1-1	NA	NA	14	CASSEAARNTEAFF	TGTGCCAGCAGTGAAGCCGCACGGAACACTGAAGCTTTCTTT
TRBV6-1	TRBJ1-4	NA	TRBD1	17	CASSEDLRTGAGEKLFF	TGTGCCAGCAGTGAAGACCTCAGGACAGGGGCGGGCGAAAAACTGTTTTTT
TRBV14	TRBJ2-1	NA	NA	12	CASSQQGNEQFF	TGTGCCAGCAGCCAACAAGGGAATGAGCAGTTCTTC
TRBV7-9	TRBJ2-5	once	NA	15	CASSLVGRGTETQYF	TGTGCCAGCAGCTTAGTGGGTCGGGGTACGGAGACCCAGTACTTC
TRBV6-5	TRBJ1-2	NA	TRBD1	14	CASRRQGARYGYTF	TGTGCCAGCAGACGACAGGGGGCGAGGTATGGCTACACCTTC
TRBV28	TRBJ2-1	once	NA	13	CATFWRVHNEQFF	TGTGCCACCTTTTGGAGGGTCCACAATGAGCAGTTCTTC
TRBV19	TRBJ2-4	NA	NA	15	CASSMLAPGENIQYF	TGTGCCAGTAGTATGCTGGCCCCAGGGGAAAACATTCAGTACTTC
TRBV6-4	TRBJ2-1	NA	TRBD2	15	CASSEGLAGRNEQFF	TGTGCCAGCAGTGAGGGACTAGCGGGGAGGAATGAGCAGTTCTTC
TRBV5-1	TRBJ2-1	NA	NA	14	CASSLATAYNGQFF	TGCGCCAGCAGCTTGGCGACAGCTTACAATGGGCAGTTCTTC
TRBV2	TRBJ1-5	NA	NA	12	CASNIDGSPQHF	TGTGCCAGCAATATTGATGGATCGCCCCAGCATTTT
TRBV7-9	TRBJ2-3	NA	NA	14	CASRSAASEDTQYF	TGTGCCAGCAGATCCGCGGCGAGCGAGGATACGCAGTATTTT
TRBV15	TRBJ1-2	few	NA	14	CATSPTGHYYGYTF	TGTGCCACCAGCCCCACCGGGCACTACTATGGCTACACCTTC
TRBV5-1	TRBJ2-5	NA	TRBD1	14	CASSMGQGEETQYF	TGCGCCAGCAGCATGGGACAGGGCGAAGAGACCCAGTACTTC
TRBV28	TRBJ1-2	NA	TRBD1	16	CASSLWVPGGSHGYTF	TGTGCCAGCAGTTTATGGGTCCCAGGGGGCTCCCATGGCTACACCTTC
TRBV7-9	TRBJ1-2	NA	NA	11	CASSAGDGYTF	TGTGCCAGCAGCGCCGGAGATGGCTACACCTTC
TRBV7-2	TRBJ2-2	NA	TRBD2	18	CASRPNPWTSVSTGELFF	TGTGCCAGCAGACCTAACCCTTGGACTAGCGTCAGCACCGGGGAGCTGTTTTTT
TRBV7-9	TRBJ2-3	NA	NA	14	CASSLGGTTDTQYF	TGTGCCAGCAGCTTAGGGGGTACTACAGATACGCAGTATTTT
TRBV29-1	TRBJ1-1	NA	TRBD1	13	CSADRGLNTEAFF	TGCAGCGCGGACAGGGGGCTGAACACTGAAGCTTTCTTT
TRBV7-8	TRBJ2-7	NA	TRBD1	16	CASSLADRGRPHEQYF	TGTGCCAGCAGCTTAGCGGACAGGGGGCGTCCACACGAGCAGTACTTC
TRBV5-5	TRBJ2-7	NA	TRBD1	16	CASSLAAQGAASKQYF	TGTGCCAGCAGCTTGGCCGCTCAGGGGGCGGCCTCCAAGCAGTACTTC
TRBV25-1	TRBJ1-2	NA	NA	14	CASSVRGGNDGYTF	TGTGCCAGCAGTGTACGGGGTGGGAACGATGGCTACACCTTC